The entry below gives a single T cell receptor (beta chain) sequence along with its context. Its cognate antigen is unknown. All patients reached thyroid surgery having received no treatment beforehand. This sample stems from a study of metastatic and nonmetastatic thyroid tumors. About the study: Repertoires from malignant and benign thyroid patients were compared across blood and tumor or nodule tissue.

In the study's own analysis: Variation in CDR3 across clinicopathological groups served as the basis for constructing a distant-metastasis classifier in papillary thyroid cancer. MiXCR was used by TCRdb to re-call the PCR reads. V and J calls and clone size were set by TCRdb, not the authors. The sample has some 40,000 clones, approximately 13% seen once; the top ten hold over 7.5%. The CDR3 is 16 amino acids. V was clipped by 2 bases and J by 7 bases; unmatched bases: 11. Germline loops: CDR1 SGHTA, CDR2 FQGNSA. Whole-study findings and limits: Versus benign nodules, malignant thyroid tumors reportedly had significantly higher TCR beta diversity, in blood and tumor.

Material for sequencing was blood. The J gene is TRBJ2-4, the V gene TRBV7-2, with 7 bases that match TRBD1. The source of this sequence is a female donor with papillary thyroid cancer or a benign thyroid nodule (not recorded which). Some clones in this sample may be carry-over from other donors' samples. As DNA, the CDR3 is TGTGCCAGCAGCTTACACTTGGCAGGGGGATCGAACATTCAGTACTTC. It encodes CASSLHLAGGSNIQYF. Using reference TRBV7-2 and TRBJ2-4 for the parts outside the CDR3, the full variable domain is GAGVSQSPSNKVTEKGKDVELRCDPISGHTALYWYRQSLGQGLEFLIYFQGNSAPDKSGLPSDRFSAERTGGSVSTLTIQRTQQEDSAVYLCASSLHLAGGSNIQYFGAGTRLSVL.